A single sample is the source of the 29 T cell receptor beta chains below, sequenced in a study of blood T cell repertoires in COVID-19. Some clones are missing from TCRdb's copy, which holds only in-frame ones; the method was immunoSEQ multiplex PCR. The sample yields almost 400,000 clones, more than 75% seen once. The specimen was PBMCs or T cells enriched from blood (not recorded which). The origin of the receptors is a woman in her twenties or thirties with acute COVID-19.

This clone was detected once. V and J are TRBV15 and TRBJ2-3, with 7 bases fitting TRBD2. The CDR3 contains 17 residues. Germline CDR1 is LNHNV and CDR2 is YYDKDF (reference sequence). V lost 9 bases and J lost 1; bases outside the gene matches: 16. The CDR3 DNA reads as TGTGCCACAGCGGGACTCTCAGCCCGAGGTGGCACAGATACGCAGTATTTT. This sequence encodes CATAGLSARGGTDTQYF.

As regards this clone: The sample has other DNA sequences that encode this CDR3 too. The V call is TRBV4-1, the J call TRBJ2-3; TRBD1 matches 7 bases. V lost 1 base to trimming and J lost 1 base; unmatched junction nucleotides: 2. The V gene's germline CDR1 is MGHRA and CDR2 YSYEKL. This CDR3 spans 15 amino acids. CDR3 DNA sequence: TGCGCCAGCAGCCAAGCAGGACAGGGCACAGATACGCAGTATTTT. It yields the protein CASSQAGQGTDTQYF.

This clone was observed a few times. CDR3 nucleotides: TGTGCCAGCAGCCGGGAATCCGGGGAGCTGTTTTTT. Amino acids: CASSRESGELFF. The chain carries TRBV7-3 and TRBJ2-2; TRBD2 is a possible D gene (5 bases). CDR3 length equals 12 residues. CDR1 is SGHTA and CDR2 is FQGTGA in the germline V gene. Deletions cut 5 bases from V and 6 bases from J, with 7 bases between.

This clone was counted once. The chain recombines TRBV13 with TRBJ2-4, with TRBD2 matching over 10 bases. CDR1 is PRHDT, CDR2 FYEKMQ, per germline (reference sequence). V dropped 4 bases and J dropped 8; count of bases not matched to a gene: 11. The CDR3 extends over 16 amino acids. The CDR3 nucleotides are TGTGCCAGCAGCTCCCCTTTAGCGGGGGGTCGAGACATTCAGTACTTC. It yields the protein CASSSPLAGGRDIQYF.

The chain employs TRBV3-1 (or the pseudogene TRBV3-2) and TRBJ2-7; TRBD2 matches at 9 bases. The CDR3 spans 16 residues. The ends lost 0 bases at V and 3 bases at J; junction bases unmatched: 6. Looked up from germline, CDR1 is LGHDT and CDR2 is YNNKEL (reference sequence). CDR3: CASSQEAGGSFYEQYF. Written as DNA, the CDR3 is TGTGCCAGCAGCCAAGAAGCGGGGGGTAGTTTCTACGAGCAGTACTTC.

The chain recombines TRBV14 with TRBJ2-1, with 10 bases matching TRBD2. Germline V gene lookup returns CDR1 SGHDN and CDR2 FVKESK. J lost 2 bases, V lost 5 bases, and 6 bases had no gene match. The CDR3 loop spans 16 amino acids. The CDR3 DNA is TGTGCCAGCAGCTACTTAGCGGGGGGACCCTACAATGAGCAGTTCTTC. This encodes CASSYLAGGPYNEQFF.

V is TRBV4-3 and J is TRBJ1-5, with 9 bases that match TRBD1. V was pared by 4 bases and J by 7 bases, with 5 bases of the junction left unmatched. Germline V gene data show CDR1 as LGHNA and CDR2 as YSLEER. This CDR3 has 14 residues. The DNA for the CDR3 is TGCGCCAGCAGCCGGGGGACAGGGTACCAGCCCCAGCATTTT. Its translation is CASSRGTGYQPQHF.

This chain links TRBV6-5 with TRBJ1-3, with a weak D call TRBD1 (6 bases). The CDR3 loop spans 14 amino acids. Per the germline V gene, CDR1 is MNHEY and CDR2 is SVGAGI. Trimming took 6 bases from V and 4 from J, leaving 13 bases between them. CDR3 in amino acids: CASRDSVSGNTIYF. CDR3 DNA sequence: TGTGCCAGCAGGGACAGCGTTTCCGGAAACACCATATATTTT.

For the CDR3, the DNA is TGTGCCAGCAGCTTAAGGACAGGCCCCACAGATACGCAGTATTTT. Protein product: CASSLRTGPTDTQYF. The chain uses TRBV7-2 and TRBJ2-3; TRBD1 aligns across 7 bases. CDR1 SGHTA and CDR2 FQGNSA come from the germline V gene. CDR3 size: 15 residues. Trimming removed 2 bases from V and 2 bases from J; junction bases left unmatched: 4.

This chain joins TRBV4-3 and TRBJ2-5; 9 bases are shared with TRBD2. The CDR3 runs 18 residues. The germline gives CDR1 LGHNA, CDR2 YSLEER. J was trimmed by 5 bases and V by 0 bases; bases with no gene match: 13. The CDR3: CASSQDLSRGGALETQYF. The CDR3 region has the DNA TGCGCCAGCAGCCAAGATCTTTCACGCGGGGGGGCCTTGGAGACCCAGTACTTC.

The chain combines TRBV5-1 with TRBJ2-1, with a possible D match to TRBD1 (6 bases). The V and J ends lost 2 bases and 5 bases respectively, with 8 bases between them. CDR3 length equals 13 residues. The germline CDR1 and CDR2 sequences are SGHRS and YFSETQ. CDR3: CASSFKGDNEQFF. The CDR3 DNA sequence: TGCGCCAGCAGCTTTAAGGGGGACAATGAGCAGTTCTTC.

This clone appeared a few times. The chain couples TRBV3-1 (or the pseudogene TRBV3-2) to TRBJ2-1; 9 bases match TRBD1. J gave up 9 bases and V 0 bases, and 6 bases lay outside the gene matches. The CDR3 has 15 residues. Germline CDR1 reads LGHDT; CDR2 reads YNNKEL (reference sequence). The DNA for the CDR3 is TGTGCCAGCAGCCAAGAACCGGGACAGGGCTCTGAGCAGTTCTTC. Encoded protein: CASSQEPGQGSEQFF.

The chain combines TRBV24-1 with TRBJ2-5; tentatively, D is TRBD1 (5 bases). This CDR3 region has 15 residues. CDR1 is KGHDR, CDR2 SFDVKD, per germline. Trimming removed 3 bases at V and 7 bases at J, with 17 bases between. Here the CDR3 DNA reads TGTGCCACCAGTGATCCCCGACAGCTGCCCATGACCCAGTACTTC. Encoded protein: CATSDPRQLPMTQYF.

This clone appeared a single time. V and J are TRBV30 and TRBJ1-5; maybe TRBD1 (6 bases). CDR3 length: 13 residues. Germline CDR1 is GTSNPN and CDR2 is SVGIG (reference sequence). Trimming took 4 bases from V and 4 from J, leaving 11 bases between them. The CDR3 nucleotides are TGTGCCTGGACTGACAGGTCAAATCAGCCCCAGCATTTT. Protein product: CAWTDRSNQPQHF.

This chain uses TRBV29-1 with TRBJ2-2; D might be TRBD2 (5 bases). Trimming left V 4 bases short and J 6 bases short, with 15 bases between. CDR3 length: 14 residues. Germline assignment: CDR1 SQVTM and CDR2 ANQGSEA. Here the CDR3 reads CSVVFSGLPGELFF. CDR3 nucleotide sequence: TGCAGCGTTGTATTCTCGGGGTTGCCCGGGGAGCTGTTTTTT.

V is TRBV2 and J is TRBJ1-6; D possibly corresponds to TRBD1 (5 bases). CDR3 length: 15 amino acids. CDR1 and CDR2 from the germline V gene are SNHLY and FYNNEI. V gave up 11 bases and J gave up 5 bases, with 19 bases separating them. This chain's CDR3 is CAGSRGGSNNSPLHF. The CDR3 bases are TGTGCCGGATCACGGGGGGGTTCGAATAATTCACCCCTCCACTTT. Using reference TRBV2 and TRBJ1-6 for the parts outside the CDR3, the full variable domain is EPEVTQTPSHQVTQMGQEVILRCVPISNHLYFYWYRQILGQKVEFLVSFYNNEISEKSEIFDDQFSVERPDGSNFTLKIRSTKLEDSAMYFCAGSRGGSNNSPLHFGNGTRLTVT.

The chain couples TRBV27 to TRBJ2-3; 7 bases map to TRBD1. Germline CDR1 reads MNHEY; CDR2 reads SMNVEV (reference sequence). Trimming cost V 3 bases and J 8 bases; bases outside gene matches: 8. The CDR3 totals 14 residues. CDR3 in amino acids: CASSLARQGGTQYF. In DNA form, the CDR3 reads TGTGCCAGCAGTTTGGCACGACAGGGTGGTACGCAGTATTTT.

The chain carries TRBV2 and TRBJ1-5; the D is unclear. The CDR3 length is 15 residues. Trimming left V 3 bases short and J 2 bases short, with 11 bases between. In germline, CDR1 is SNHLY, CDR2 FYNNEI. The CDR3 DNA sequence: TGTGCCAGCAGTGATCCCGGGGAGGGCAATCAGCCCCAGCATTTT. Translating gives CASSDPGEGNQPQHF.

Details on this clone: This sample includes further DNA sequences coding for the same CDR3. The gene calls are TRBV18 and TRBJ2-1; 11 positions agree with TRBD1. V shed 5 bases, J shed 3 bases, and the junction held 6 bases outside the gene matches. This CDR3 region has 16 residues. The germline V gene encodes CDR1 KGHSH and CDR2 LQKENI. The DNA of the CDR3 is TGTGCCAGCTCATCAGCCGGGACAGGGGGCTACAATGAGCAGTTCTTC. Translated, it gives CASSSAGTGGYNEQFF.

The chain couples TRBV6-5 to TRBJ2-7, with TRBD1 identical over 8 bases. Trimming took 6 bases from V and 8 from J; bases not matched to a gene: 12. The CDR3 is 14 amino acids. Germline lookup yields CDR1 MNHEY and CDR2 SVGAGI. The CDR3 is CASRPDRDNAKQYF. In nucleotides, the CDR3 is TGTGCCAGCAGGCCGGACAGGGATAACGCAAAGCAGTACTTC.

This rearrangement joins TRBV19 to TRBJ1-2; TRBD1 is a possible D gene (5 bases). The CDR3 is 16 amino acids. V was shortened by 3 bases and J by 4 bases, with 18 bases between the two germline ends. Germline V gene sequence: CDR1 LNHDA, CDR2 SQIVND (reference sequence). The CDR3 nucleotides read TGTGCCAGTAGTATCCAATTGGTGGGGGGGAGCTATGGCTACACCTTC. Translating gives CASSIQLVGGSYGYTF.

The chain employs TRBV5-1 and TRBJ2-7; D is unresolved. The CDR3 has 13 residues. Trimming removed 4 bases from V and 1 base from J, with 9 bases in between. CDR1 is SGHRS, CDR2 YFSETQ, per germline. The CDR3, as DNA: TGCGCCAGCAGCCGCGATAGATCCTACGAGCAGTACTTC. Translated, it gives CASSRDRSYEQYF.

V and J are TRBV19 and TRBJ2-3, with TRBD1 matching over 10 bases. Trimming took 6 bases from V and 2 from J; bases not matched to a gene: 8. Germline CDR1 reads LNHDA; CDR2 reads SQIVND (reference sequence). The CDR3 covers 16 residues. The CDR3 here is CASSRTGGFVTDTQYF. CDR3 nucleotides: TGTGCCAGTAGCCGGACAGGGGGGTTTGTCACAGATACGCAGTATTTT.

The J gene is TRBJ2-4, the V gene TRBV6-5; 10 bases align to TRBD2. The germline gives CDR1 MNHEY, CDR2 SVGAGI. The CDR3 runs 15 residues. Trimming took 8 bases from V and 1 from J; bases not matched to a gene: 5. The CDR3 protein is CASSAGGPAKNIQYF. CDR3 coding DNA: TGTGCCAGCTCAGCGGGGGGGCCCGCCAAAAACATTCAGTACTTC.

CDR3 amino acids: CASSPKHKETQYF. The CDR3 DNA reads TGTGCCAGCTCACCAAAACACAAAGAGACCCAGTACTTC. The chain has TRBV18 and TRBJ2-5, with D uncertain. V was shortened by 2 bases and J by 3 bases, with 7 bases between the two germline ends. This CDR3 is 13 amino acids long. The germline V gene has CDR1 KGHSH and CDR2 LQKENI.

This clone was counted a few times. The chain joins TRBV10-1 to TRBJ2-7; TRBD1 agrees at 9 bases. Germline V gene sequence: CDR1 WNHNN, CDR2 SYGVQD (reference sequence). This CDR3 is 15 amino acids long. Trimming cost V 4 bases and J 3 bases; bases outside gene matches: 7. This CDR3 is CASSGTGATIYEQYF. CDR3 DNA: TGCGCCAGCAGTGGGACAGGGGCAACGATCTACGAGCAGTACTTC.

The chain links TRBV5-4 to TRBJ1-2, with D hard to call. Between the trimmed V and J ends, which lost 6 bases and 4 bases, there was a span of 16 bases. Germline V gives CDR1 SGHNT, CDR2 YYREEE (reference sequence). The CDR3 is 14 residues long. The CDR3 nucleotides read TGTGCCAGCACCCGAGGTGATTTACCCTATGGCTACACCTTC. It codes for CASTRGDLPYGYTF.

V and J are TRBV7-3 and TRBJ1-5; no reliable D call. The CDR3 sequence is 13 residues long. V was cut by 4 bases and J by 7 bases, with 11 bases left in between. The germline V gene has CDR1 SGHTA and CDR2 FQGTGA. The CDR3 spells CASSSSPGQPQHF. CDR3 nucleotides: TGTGCCAGCAGCTCGTCTCCGGGACAGCCCCAGCATTTT.

The chain has TRBV18 and TRBJ2-1; 7 nucleotides align to TRBD1. CDR1 is KGHSH and CDR2 is LQKENI in the germline V gene. The CDR3 is 16 residues long. J lost 0 bases, V lost 1 base, and 3 bases had no gene match. CDR3 residues: CASSPLTGVSYNEQFF. CDR3 in DNA: TGTGCCAGCTCACCACTTACAGGGGTCTCCTACAATGAGCAGTTCTTC. The full variable domain, completed using reference TRBV18 and TRBJ2-1, is NAGVMQNPRHLVRRRGQEARLRCSPMKGHSHVYWYRQLPEEGLKFMVYLQKENIIDESGMPKERFSAEFPKEGPSILRIQQVVRGDSAAYFCASSPLTGVSYNEQFFGPGTRLTVL.